The clone carrying this T cell receptor beta chain was counted a few times. This record belongs to a study of control samples from healthy donors and cancer patients. TCRdb keeps only in-frame clones here, not all; method: immunoSEQ multiplex PCR. The data hold more than 85,000 clones, with roughly 88% observed a single time. Sequencing was done on a sample of PBMCs. This sequence was found in a woman aged 55 to 70 with lung cancer.

For the CDR3, the DNA is TGTGCCAGCAGCAGGGGCCCTGAAGAGACCCAGTACTTC. It specifies CASSRGPEETQYF. V is TRBV11-2 and J is TRBJ2-5, with D perhaps matching TRBD1 (5 bases). Trimming cost V 5 bases and J 3 bases, with 10 bases left between them. The CDR3 is made up of 13 amino acids. CDR1 is SGHAT, CDR2 FQNNGV, per germline.